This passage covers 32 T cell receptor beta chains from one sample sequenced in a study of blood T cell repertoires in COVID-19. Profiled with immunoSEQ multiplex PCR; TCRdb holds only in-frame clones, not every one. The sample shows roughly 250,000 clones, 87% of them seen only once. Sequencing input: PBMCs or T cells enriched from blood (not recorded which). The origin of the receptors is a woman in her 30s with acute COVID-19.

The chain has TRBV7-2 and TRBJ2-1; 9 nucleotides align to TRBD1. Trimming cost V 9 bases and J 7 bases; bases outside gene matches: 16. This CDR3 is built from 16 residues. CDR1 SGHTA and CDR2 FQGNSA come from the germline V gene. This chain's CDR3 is CASLLAAGQGKNEQFF. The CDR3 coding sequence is TGTGCCAGTCTCCTAGCAGCGGGACAGGGAAAAAATGAGCAGTTCTTC. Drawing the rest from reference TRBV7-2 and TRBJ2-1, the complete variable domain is GAGVSQSPSNKVTEKGKDVELRCDPISGHTALYWYRQSLGQGLEFLIYFQGNSAPDKSGLPSDRFSAERTGGSVSTLTIQRTQQEDSAVYLCASLLAAGQGKNEQFFGPGTRLTVL.

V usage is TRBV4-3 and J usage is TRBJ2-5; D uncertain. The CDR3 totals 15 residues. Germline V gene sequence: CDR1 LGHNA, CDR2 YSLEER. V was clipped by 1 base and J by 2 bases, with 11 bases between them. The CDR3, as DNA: TGCGCCAGCAGCCAAGGGCCAGGCCTACAAGAGACCCAGTACTTC. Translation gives CASSQGPGLQETQYF.

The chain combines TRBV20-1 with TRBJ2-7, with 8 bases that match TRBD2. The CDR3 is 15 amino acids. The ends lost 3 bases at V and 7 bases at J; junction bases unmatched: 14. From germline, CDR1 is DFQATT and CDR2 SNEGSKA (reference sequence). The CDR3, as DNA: TGCAGTGCTAGTACTGCGGGAGACTCGGGGGGGGAGCAGTACTTC. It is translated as CSASTAGDSGGEQYF.

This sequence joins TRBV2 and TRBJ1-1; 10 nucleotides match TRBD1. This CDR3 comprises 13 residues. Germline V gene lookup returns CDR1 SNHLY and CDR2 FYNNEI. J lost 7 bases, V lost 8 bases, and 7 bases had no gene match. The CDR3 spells CASRQGAGLEAFF. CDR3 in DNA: TGTGCCAGCCGACAGGGGGCAGGGCTTGAAGCTTTCTTT.

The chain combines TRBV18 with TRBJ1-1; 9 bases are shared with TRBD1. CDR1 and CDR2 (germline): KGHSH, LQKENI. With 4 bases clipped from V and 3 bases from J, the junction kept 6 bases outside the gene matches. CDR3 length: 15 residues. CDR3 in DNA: TGTGCCAGCTCACGATCGGACAGGGGCCACACTGAAGCTTTCTTT. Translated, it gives CASSRSDRGHTEAFF.

The CDR3 sequence is CASSLYRVDEQFF. DNA for the CDR3: TGCGCCAGCAGCTTGTACAGGGTGGATGAGCAGTTCTTC. The chain employs TRBV5-1 and TRBJ2-1; the D gene is possibly TRBD1 (6 bases). This CDR3 spans 13 amino acids. CDR1 is SGHRS, CDR2 YFSETQ, per germline. The V gene lost 1 base and the J gene lost 8 bases, with 10 bases spanning the gap.

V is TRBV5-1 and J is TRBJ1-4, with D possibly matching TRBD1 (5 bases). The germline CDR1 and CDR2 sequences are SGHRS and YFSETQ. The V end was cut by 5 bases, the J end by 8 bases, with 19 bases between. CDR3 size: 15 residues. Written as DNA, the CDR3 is TGCGCCAGCAGGGAGGACTACCAGGGTGGAGAAAAACTGTTTTTT. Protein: CASREDYQGGEKLFF. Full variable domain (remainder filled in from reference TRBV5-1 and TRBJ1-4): KAGVTQTPRYLIKTRGQQVTLSCSPISGHRSVSWYQQTPGQGLQFLFEYFSETQRNKGNFPGRFSGRQFSNSRSEMNVSTLELGDSALYLCASREDYQGGEKLFFGSGTQLSVL.

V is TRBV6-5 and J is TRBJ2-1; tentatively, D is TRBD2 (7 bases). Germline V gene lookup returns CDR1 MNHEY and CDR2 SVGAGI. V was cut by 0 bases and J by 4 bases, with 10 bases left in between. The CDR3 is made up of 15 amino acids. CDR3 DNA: TGTGCCAGCAGTTACTCGGCGGGGGCATACAATGAGCAGTTCTTC. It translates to CASSYSAGAYNEQFF.

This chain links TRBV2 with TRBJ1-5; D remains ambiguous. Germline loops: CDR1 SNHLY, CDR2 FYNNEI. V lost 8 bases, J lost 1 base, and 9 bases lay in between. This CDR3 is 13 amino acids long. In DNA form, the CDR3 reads TGTGCCAGCGCGAGGTGGAGCAATCAGCCCCAGCATTTT. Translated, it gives CASARWSNQPQHF.

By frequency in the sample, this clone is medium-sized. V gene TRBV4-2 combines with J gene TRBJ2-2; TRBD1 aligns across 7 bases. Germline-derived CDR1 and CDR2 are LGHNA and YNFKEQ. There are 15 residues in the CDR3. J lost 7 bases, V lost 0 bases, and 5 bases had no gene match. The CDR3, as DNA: TGTGCCAGCAGCCAAGATGACAGGGCGAGCGGGGAGCTGTTTTTT. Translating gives CASSQDDRASGELFF.

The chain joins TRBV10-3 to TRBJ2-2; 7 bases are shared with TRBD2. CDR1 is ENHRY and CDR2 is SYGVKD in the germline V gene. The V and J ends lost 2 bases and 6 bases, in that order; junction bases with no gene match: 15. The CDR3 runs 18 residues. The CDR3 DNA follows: TGTGCCATCAGTGAGGTCTACCCCGGACTAGTCGGGGCCGGGGAGCTGTTTTTT. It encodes CAISEVYPGLVGAGELFF.

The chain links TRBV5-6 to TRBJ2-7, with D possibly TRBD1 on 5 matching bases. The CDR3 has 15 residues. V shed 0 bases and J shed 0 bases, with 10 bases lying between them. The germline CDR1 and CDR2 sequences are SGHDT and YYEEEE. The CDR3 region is CASSLAGWTSYEQYF. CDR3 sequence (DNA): TGTGCCAGCAGCTTGGCAGGGTGGACCTCCTACGAGCAGTACTTC.

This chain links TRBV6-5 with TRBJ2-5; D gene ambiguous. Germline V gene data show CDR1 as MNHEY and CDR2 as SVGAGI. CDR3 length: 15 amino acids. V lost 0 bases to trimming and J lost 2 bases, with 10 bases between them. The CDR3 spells CASSYSGGRQETQYF. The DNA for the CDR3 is TGTGCCAGCAGTTACTCCGGCGGAAGACAAGAGACCCAGTACTTC.

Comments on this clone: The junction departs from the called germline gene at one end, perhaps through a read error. CDR3 DNA: TGTGCTAGCAGCTTACAGGGCCTGAACAATGAGCAGTTCTTC. Translation gives CASSLQGLNNEQFF. The rearrangement links TRBV7-7 to TRBJ2-1; tentatively, D is TRBD1 (6 bases). CDR1 is SSHAT and CDR2 is FNYEAQ in the germline V gene (reference sequence). CDR3 length equals 14 residues.

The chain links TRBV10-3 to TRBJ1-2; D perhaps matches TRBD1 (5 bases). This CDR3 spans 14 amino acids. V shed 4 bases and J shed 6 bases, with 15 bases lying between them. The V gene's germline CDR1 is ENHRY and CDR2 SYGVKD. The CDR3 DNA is TGTGCCATCAGTGTAGGGGCTGGGGCGCATGGCTACACCTTC. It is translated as CAISVGAGAHGYTF.

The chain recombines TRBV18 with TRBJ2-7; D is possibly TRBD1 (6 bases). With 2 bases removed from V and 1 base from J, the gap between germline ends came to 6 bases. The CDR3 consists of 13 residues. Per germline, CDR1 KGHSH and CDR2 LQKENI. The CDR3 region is CASSPTGSYEQYF. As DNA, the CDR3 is TGTGCCAGCTCACCAACAGGGTCCTACGAGCAGTACTTC.

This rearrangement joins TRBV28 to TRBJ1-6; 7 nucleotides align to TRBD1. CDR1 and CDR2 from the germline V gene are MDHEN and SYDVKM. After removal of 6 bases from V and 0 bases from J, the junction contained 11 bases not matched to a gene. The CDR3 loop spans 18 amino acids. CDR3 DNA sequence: TGTGCCAGCAGCCATCTTTTCCGGGACAGCTCCTATAATTCACCCCTCCACTTT. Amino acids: CASSHLFRDSSYNSPLHF.

DNA for the CDR3: TGTGCCAGTGTGGACAGGGGGCCTTTTTATGAGCAGTTCTTC. Its protein is CASVDRGPFYEQFF. This chain connects TRBV7-9 to TRBJ2-1; 11 bases line up with TRBD1. V was pared by 9 bases and J by 8 bases, with 9 bases of the junction left unmatched. There are 14 residues in the CDR3. In germline, CDR1 is SEHNR, CDR2 FQNEAQ (reference sequence).

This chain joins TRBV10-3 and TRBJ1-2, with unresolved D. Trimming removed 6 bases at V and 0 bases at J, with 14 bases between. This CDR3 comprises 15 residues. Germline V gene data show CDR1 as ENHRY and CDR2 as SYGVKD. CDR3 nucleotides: TGTGCCATCAGCCCGGCGGTTCCAGCTAACTATGGCTACACCTTC. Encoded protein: CAISPAVPANYGYTF.

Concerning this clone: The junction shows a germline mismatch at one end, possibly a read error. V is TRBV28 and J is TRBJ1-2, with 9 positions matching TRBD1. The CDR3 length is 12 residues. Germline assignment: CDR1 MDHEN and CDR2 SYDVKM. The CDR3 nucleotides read TGTGCCAGCAGTTTATTTGGGGACAGGGCCCTCTTT. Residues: CASSLFGDRALF.

CDR3 protein: CAWSGRRLSSTDTQYF. In nucleotides, the CDR3 is TGTGCCTGGAGTGGTCGGAGGTTGAGTAGCACAGATACGCAGTATTTT. J is TRBJ2-3 and V is TRBV30; possible D gene TRBD2, 5 bases. This CDR3 has 16 amino acids. V was shortened by 1 base and J by 0 bases, with 14 bases between the two germline ends. Germline loops: CDR1 GTSNPN, CDR2 SVGIG (reference sequence).

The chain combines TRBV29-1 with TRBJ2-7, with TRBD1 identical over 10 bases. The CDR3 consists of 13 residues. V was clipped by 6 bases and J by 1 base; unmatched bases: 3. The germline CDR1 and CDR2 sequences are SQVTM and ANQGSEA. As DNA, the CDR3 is TGCAGCGTCGGGACAGGGGCTTCCTACGAGCAGTACTTC. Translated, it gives CSVGTGASYEQYF.

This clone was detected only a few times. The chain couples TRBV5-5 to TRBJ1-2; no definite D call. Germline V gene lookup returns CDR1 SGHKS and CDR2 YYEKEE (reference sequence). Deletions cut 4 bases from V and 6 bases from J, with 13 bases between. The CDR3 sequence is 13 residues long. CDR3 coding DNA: TGTGCCAGCAGCCAACACGGGGTTGATGGCTACACCTTC. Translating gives CASSQHGVDGYTF.

DNA for the CDR3: TGTGCCAGCAGCCAGGGCAGGGGCCCCGGGAACACTGAAGCTTTCTTT. It encodes CASSQGRGPGNTEAFF. The genes are TRBV3-1 (or the pseudogene TRBV3-2) and TRBJ1-1, with D tentatively TRBD1 (6 bases). Germline CDR1 LGHDT, CDR2 YNNKEL (reference sequence). Deletions cut 3 bases from V and 1 base from J, with 15 bases between. The CDR3 has 16 residues.

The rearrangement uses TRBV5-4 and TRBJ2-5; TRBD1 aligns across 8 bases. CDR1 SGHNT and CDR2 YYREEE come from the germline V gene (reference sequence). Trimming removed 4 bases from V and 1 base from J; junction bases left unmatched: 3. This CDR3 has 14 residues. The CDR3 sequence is CASSQGQAQETQYF. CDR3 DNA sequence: TGTGCCAGCAGCCAGGGACAGGCCCAAGAGACCCAGTACTTC.

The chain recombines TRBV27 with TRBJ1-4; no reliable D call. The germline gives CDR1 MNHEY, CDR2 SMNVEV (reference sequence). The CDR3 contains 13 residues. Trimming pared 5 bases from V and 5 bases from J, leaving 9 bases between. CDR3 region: CASSPWPNEKLFF. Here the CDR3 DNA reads TGTGCCAGCAGTCCCTGGCCAAATGAAAAACTGTTTTTT.

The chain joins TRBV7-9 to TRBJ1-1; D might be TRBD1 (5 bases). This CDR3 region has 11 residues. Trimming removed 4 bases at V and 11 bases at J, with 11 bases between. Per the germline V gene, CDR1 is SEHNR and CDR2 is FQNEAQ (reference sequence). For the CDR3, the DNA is TGTGCCAGCAGCTCCGGGGAGGGGGCTTTCTTT. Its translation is CASSSGEGAFF.

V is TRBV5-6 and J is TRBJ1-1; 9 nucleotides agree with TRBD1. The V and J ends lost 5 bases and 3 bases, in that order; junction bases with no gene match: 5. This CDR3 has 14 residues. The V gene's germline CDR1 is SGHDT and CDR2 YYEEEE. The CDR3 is CASSYRGRDTEAFF. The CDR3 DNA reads TGTGCCAGCAGTTACAGGGGGCGAGACACTGAAGCTTTCTTT.

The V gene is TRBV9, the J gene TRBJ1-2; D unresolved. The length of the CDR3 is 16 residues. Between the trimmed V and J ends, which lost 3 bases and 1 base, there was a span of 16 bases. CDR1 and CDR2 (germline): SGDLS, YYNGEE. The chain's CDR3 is CASSGLGGGLNYGYTF. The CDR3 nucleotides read TGTGCCAGCAGCGGCCTAGGAGGTGGACTTAACTATGGCTACACCTTC.

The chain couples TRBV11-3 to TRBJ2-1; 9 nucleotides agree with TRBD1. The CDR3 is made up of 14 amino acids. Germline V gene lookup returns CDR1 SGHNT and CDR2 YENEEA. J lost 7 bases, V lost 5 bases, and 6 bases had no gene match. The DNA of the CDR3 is TGTGCCAGCAGCAAAAAACAGGGGGCAAATGAGCAGTTCTTC. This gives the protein CASSKKQGANEQFF.

CDR3 sequence: CASSEGRNTIYF. Written as DNA, the CDR3 is TGTGCCAGCAGTGAAGGGCGAAACACCATATATTTT. The V call is TRBV6-1, the J call TRBJ1-3; D remains ambiguous. Trimming removed 1 base at V and 5 bases at J, with 3 bases between. The germline V gene has CDR1 MNHNS and CDR2 SASEGT. This CDR3 is built from 12 residues.

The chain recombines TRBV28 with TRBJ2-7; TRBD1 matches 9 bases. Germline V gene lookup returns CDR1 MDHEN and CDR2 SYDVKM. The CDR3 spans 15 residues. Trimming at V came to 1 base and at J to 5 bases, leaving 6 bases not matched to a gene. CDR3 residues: CASSLSGQGGNEQYF. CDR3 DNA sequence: TGTGCCAGCAGTTTATCGGGACAGGGTGGAAACGAGCAGTACTTC.